The 5 T cell receptor beta chains in this list originate from one sample, sequenced in a study of PD-L1 blockade in urothelial cancer. The time point was: pretreatment peripheral blood. Repertoires were generated with immunoSEQ multiplex PCR, while TCRdb's copy carries only in-frame clones and drops some. The sample lists 72,000 or so clones; around 88% were seen once. The sample in question was PBMCs, obtained around atezolizumab (anti-PD-L1) treatment. The receptor set was obtained from a man aged 60 to 69 with urothelial cancer.

The gene calls are TRBV7-9 and TRBJ2-1, with 8 positions matching TRBD2. V lost 5 bases to trimming and J lost 2 bases; unmatched junction nucleotides: 8. Germline CDR1 and CDR2: SEHNR and FQNEAQ (reference sequence). CDR3 length: 16 residues. CDR3 sequence reads: CASSALAGQAYNEQFF. Written as DNA, the CDR3 is TGTGCCAGCAGCGCATTAGCGGGGCAAGCCTACAATGAGCAGTTCTTC. Full variable domain (missing parts from reference TRBV7-9 and TRBJ2-1): DTGVSQNPRHKITKRGQNVTFRCDPISEHNRLYWYRQTLGQGPEFLTYFQNEAQLEKSRLLSDRFSAERPKGSFSTLEIQRTEQGDSAMYLCASSALAGQAYNEQFFGPGTRLTVL.

This clone was seen once. The chain recombines TRBV5-8 with TRBJ1-1; D might be TRBD1 (6 bases). The CDR3 runs 17 residues. The V and J ends lost 1 base and 0 bases respectively, with 16 bases between them. Per the germline V gene, CDR1 is SGHTS and CDR2 is YDEGEE. The CDR3 DNA reads TGTGCCAGCAGCTTGTTTGTCACAGGGTTCATGAACACTGAAGCTTTCTTT. Its protein is CASSLFVTGFMNTEAFF.

This clone was detected only a few times. This sequence joins TRBV10-1 and TRBJ2-3; perhaps TRBD2 as D (5 bases). CDR1 is WNHNN, CDR2 SYGVQD, per germline (reference sequence). The V end lost 4 bases, the J end lost 7 bases, and 9 bases lay between the germline ends. The CDR3 contains 12 residues. CDR3 loop: CASSAGTNTQYF. The CDR3 DNA follows: TGCGCCAGCAGTGCGGGAACTAATACGCAGTATTTT.

The gene calls are TRBV7-2 and TRBJ1-5; 7 bases are shared with TRBD1. In germline, CDR1 is SGHTA, CDR2 FQGNSA. This CDR3 has 17 amino acids. The V and J ends lost 2 bases and 2 bases, in that order; junction bases with no gene match: 9. The CDR3 DNA follows: TGTGCCAGCAGCTTAAATCCGGTCGGGACAGGCAATCAGCCCCAGCATTTT. Translated: CASSLNPVGTGNQPQHF.

The chain's CDR3 is CASSTNRDSPLHF. CDR3 nucleotide sequence: TGTGCCAGCAGTACCAACAGGGACTCACCCCTCCACTTT. The rearrangement uses TRBV6-6 and TRBJ1-6, with a weak D call TRBD1 (6 bases). V shed 5 bases and J shed 10 bases, with 12 bases lying between them. Germline assignment: CDR1 MNHNY and CDR2 SVGAGI (reference sequence). The CDR3 extends over 13 amino acids.